This T cell receptor (beta chain) was recorded in a study of T-cell memory formation after mild COVID-19. Study outcomes and limitations: CD4+ bias marked clones expanding day 15 to 37, unlike balanced contracting clones. Clones from the second wave (peaking day 37) had unconfirmed SARS-CoV-2 specificity. The pre-infection memory compartment contained some responding clones, suggesting cross-reactive memory joined.

Researchers used 5'RACE with constant-segment primers to make TCR alpha and TCR beta cDNA libraries that carry sample barcodes and UMIs. Using its own MiXCR run on the 5' RACE reads, TCRdb lists one record per CDR3 protein. The table has 100,000 to 130,000 distinct CDR3 sequences, approximately 15% seen once. The germline gives CDR1 MNHEY, CDR2 SVGEGT. V lost 0 bases to trimming and J lost 8 bases, with 13 bases between them. CDR3 length: 14 residues. The sample holds a few counts of this clonotype. The antigen remains undetermined. Sequenced material: PBMCs or a T cell subset sorted from them (not recorded which). The chain couples TRBV6-2 or TRBV6-3 to TRBJ1-1; perhaps TRBD1 as D (5 bases). This clonotype was obtained from a young man who had mild COVID-19 (a few samples of this study predate the infection). Cell type and time point are not known. This chain's CDR3 is CASSYSTGPTEAFF. The CDR3 bases are TGTGCCAGCAGTTACTCGACGGGGCCGACGGAAGCTTTCTTT.